The TCR beta chain under discussion was sequenced for a study of blood T cell repertoires in COVID-19. Overall study: The United States, Italy and Spain supplied acute and convalescent COVID-19 samples. The cDNA or gDNA used as material had been derived from T cells, B-cell-depleted T cells, or PBMCs.

Study processing details: It was from reference gene primer amplification that nucleated cell counts were estimated. Profiled with immunoSEQ multiplex PCR; TCRdb holds only in-frame clones, not every one. V, J and clone size derive from that table, while D and trimming were established from the DNA sequence. The sample records over 100,000 clones, 87% being singletons. The CDR3 runs 17 residues. Trimming took off 4 bases at V and 6 bases at J, with 22 bases between the two ends. Germline V gives CDR1 SEHNR, CDR2 FQNEAQ (reference sequence). The chain has TRBV7-9 and TRBJ2-1, with D possibly TRBD2 on 6 matching bases. The source is a man aged 50 to 60 with active COVID-19. The sample taken for sequencing was peripheral blood. The CDR3 here is CASSSPGRDLHRNEQFF. The CDR3 coding sequence is TGTGCCAGCAGCTCCCCAGGGCGGGACCTTCATCGCAATGAGCAGTTCTTC.